Each of the 6 T cell receptor beta chains below was sequenced from the same sample in a study of T-cell memory formation after mild COVID-19. TCRdb called the 5' RACE reads again in MiXCR, with one record for every CDR3 protein. The sample records 100,000 to 120,000 distinct CDR3 sequences, roughly 20% being singletons. The sequenced material came from PBMCs or a T cell subset sorted from them (not recorded which). The origin of the receptors is a man in his late teens or twenties who had mild COVID-19 (a few samples of this study predate the infection). Cell type and time point are not known.

The V and J genes are TRBV7-9 and TRBJ1-6; 7 positions agree with TRBD1. This CDR3 comprises 14 residues. From germline, CDR1 is SEHNR and CDR2 FQNEAQ (reference sequence). Trimming cost V 5 bases and J 10 bases; bases outside gene matches: 8. The CDR3 DNA reads TGTGCCAGCAGCCCATCTGGAGGGGGCTCACCCCTCCACTTT. Amino acid sequence: CASSPSGGGSPLHF.

This clonotype was picked up a small number of times. The chain joins TRBV13 to TRBJ2-1, with D maybe TRBD2 (6 bases). CDR1 is PRHDT, CDR2 FYEKMQ, per germline (reference sequence). The CDR3 covers 17 residues. V lost 0 bases and J lost 0, with 12 bases in between. This CDR3 is CASSLGLATRSYNEQFF. DNA of the CDR3: TGTGCCAGCAGCTTAGGCCTAGCGACTCGCTCCTACAATGAGCAGTTCTTC.

This clonotype was seen a handful of times. The chain links TRBV4-3 to TRBJ2-1; tentative D call: TRBD2 (5 bases). Trimming pared 0 bases from V and 2 bases from J, leaving 11 bases between. Germline V gives CDR1 LGHNA, CDR2 YSLEER. The CDR3 consists of 16 residues. The CDR3 coding sequence is TGCGCCAGCAGCCAAGAACGGGGATACCCCTACAATGAGCAGTTCTTC. Translated: CASSQERGYPYNEQFF.

The V and J genes are TRBV6-4 and TRBJ2-2; possibly TRBD1 for D (6 bases). Germline V gene lookup returns CDR1 MRHNA and CDR2 SNTAGT. The CDR3 is 16 amino acids. Between the trimmed V and J ends, which lost 0 bases and 7 bases, there was a span of 15 bases. CDR3 region: CASSDSGGWSGGELFF. The CDR3 DNA sequence: TGTGCCAGCAGTGACTCTGGGGGCTGGTCTGGCGGGGAGCTGTTTTTT.

This clonotype was detected a few times. J is TRBJ2-3 and V is TRBV7-8, with a weak D call TRBD2 (6 bases). The germline V gene encodes CDR1 SGHVS and CDR2 FQNEAQ. The V end lost 8 bases, the J end lost 3 bases, and 15 bases lay between the germline ends. The CDR3 extends over 14 amino acids. This CDR3 is CASGLGLATDTQYF. CDR3 DNA: TGTGCCAGCGGTTTGGGGCTAGCGACAGATACGCAGTATTTT.

The rearrangement joins TRBV27 to TRBJ1-5; D ambiguous. Germline loops: CDR1 MNHEY, CDR2 SMNVEV (reference sequence). Trimming shortened V by 3 bases and J by 2 bases, and 5 bases separated the two germline ends. CDR3 length: 13 residues. CDR3 residues: CASSLWGNQPQHF. The CDR3, as DNA: TGTGCCAGCAGTTTGTGGGGCAATCAGCCCCAGCATTTT.